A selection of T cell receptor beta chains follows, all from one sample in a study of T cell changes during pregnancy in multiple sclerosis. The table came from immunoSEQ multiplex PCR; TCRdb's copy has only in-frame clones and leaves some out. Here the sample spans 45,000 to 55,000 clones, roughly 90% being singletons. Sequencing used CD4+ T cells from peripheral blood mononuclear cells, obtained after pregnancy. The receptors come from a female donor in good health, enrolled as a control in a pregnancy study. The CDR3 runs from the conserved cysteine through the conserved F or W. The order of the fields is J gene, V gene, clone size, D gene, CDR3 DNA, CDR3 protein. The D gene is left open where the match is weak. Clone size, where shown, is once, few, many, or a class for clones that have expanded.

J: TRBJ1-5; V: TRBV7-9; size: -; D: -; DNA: TGTGCCAGCAGCTTAGGGGAGAGGCAGCCCCAGCATTTT; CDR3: CASSLGERQPQHF
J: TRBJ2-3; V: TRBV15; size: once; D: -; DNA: TGTGCCACCAGCAGAGAGGCTCAACCAGATACGCAGTATTTT; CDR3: CATSREAQPDTQYF
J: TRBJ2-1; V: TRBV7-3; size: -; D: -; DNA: TGTGCCAGCAGCTCCTCGGGACACCTGAATGAGCAGTTCTTC; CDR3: CASSSSGHLNEQFF
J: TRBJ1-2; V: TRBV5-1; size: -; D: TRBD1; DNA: TGCGCCAGCAGCTTGGCGGCATCCGGGACAGGGGGATGGTATGGCTACACCTTC; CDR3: CASSLAASGTGGWYGYTF
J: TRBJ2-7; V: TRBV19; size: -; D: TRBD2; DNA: TGTGCCAGTAGTCATTCAGCGGGGTCCTCCTACGAGCAGTACTTC; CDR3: CASSHSAGSSYEQYF
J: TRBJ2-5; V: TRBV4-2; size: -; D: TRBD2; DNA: TGTGCCAGCAGCCAAGAGCCGGGCGGGGGGGCCAGGGAGACCCAGTACTTC; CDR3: CASSQEPGGGARETQYF
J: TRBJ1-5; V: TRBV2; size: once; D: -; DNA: TGTGCCAGCAGGGACACTTTTGGCAATCAGCCCCAGCATTTT; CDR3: CASRDTFGNQPQHF
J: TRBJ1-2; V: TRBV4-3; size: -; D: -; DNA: TGCGCCAGCAGCCAAGGTACCCTAAACTATGGCTACACCTTC; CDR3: CASSQGTLNYGYTF
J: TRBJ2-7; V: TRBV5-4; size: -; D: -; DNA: TGTGCCAGCAGCTTAACAGGCTACGAGCAGTACTTC; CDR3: CASSLTGYEQYF
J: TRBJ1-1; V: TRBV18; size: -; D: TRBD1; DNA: TGTGCCAGCTCACTGGGACAGGGACTGAACACTGAAGCTTTCTTT; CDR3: CASSLGQGLNTEAFF
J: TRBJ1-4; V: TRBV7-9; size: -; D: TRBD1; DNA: TGTGCCAGCAGCTCCGGACAGGCTACAACTAATGAAAAACTGTTTTTT; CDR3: CASSSGQATTNEKLFF
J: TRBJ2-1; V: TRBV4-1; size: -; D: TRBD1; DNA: TGCGCCAGCAGCCAAGATCAGGGGGCGCGATACAATGAGCAGTTCTTC; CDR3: CASSQDQGARYNEQFF
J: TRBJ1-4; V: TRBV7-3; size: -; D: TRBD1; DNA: TGTGCCAGCAGCTTACGAGGGGGCAGTAAGGAAAAACTGTTTTTT; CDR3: CASSLRGGSKEKLFF
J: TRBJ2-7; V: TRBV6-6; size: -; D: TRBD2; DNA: TGTGCCACGACTAGCAGTTACGAGCAGTACTTC; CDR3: CATTSSYEQYF
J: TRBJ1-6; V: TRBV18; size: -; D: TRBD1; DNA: TGTGCCAGCTCACCCTCGGGACAGGGGAATTCACCCCTCCACTTT; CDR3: CASSPSGQGNSPLHF
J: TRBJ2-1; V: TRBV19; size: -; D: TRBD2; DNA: TGTGCCAGTAGTATTGGCGGGAGGGTCTACAATGAGCAGTTCTTC; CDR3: CASSIGGRVYNEQFF
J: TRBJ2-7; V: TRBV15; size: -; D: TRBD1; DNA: TGTGCCACCAGCAGTCGGACAGGGATCCACGAGCAGTACTTC; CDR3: CATSSRTGIHEQYF
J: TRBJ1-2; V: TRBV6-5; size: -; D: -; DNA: TGTGCCAGCAGTTACTCAGGAGAGAGATATGGCTACACCTTC; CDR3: CASSYSGERYGYTF
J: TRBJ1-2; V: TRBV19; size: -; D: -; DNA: TGTGCCAGTAGTATATATCTGTCTACCGGCTACACCTTC; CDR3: CASSIYLSTGYTF
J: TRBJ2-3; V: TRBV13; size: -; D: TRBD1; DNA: TGTGCCAGCAGCCGTAGGACAGGGGGCTTCACAGATACGCAGTATTTT; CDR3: CASSRRTGGFTDTQYF
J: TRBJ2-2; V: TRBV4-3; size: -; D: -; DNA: TGCGCCAGCAGCCAAGATCCCAGGGGACGCCGCACCGGGGAGCTGTTTTTT; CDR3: CASSQDPRGRRTGELFF
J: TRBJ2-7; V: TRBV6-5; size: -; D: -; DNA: TGTGCCAGCAGAGGGGCTGGGGGCCTTTACGAGCAGTACTTC; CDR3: CASRGAGGLYEQYF
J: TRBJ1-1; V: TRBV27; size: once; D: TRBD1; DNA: TGTGCCAGCAGAGACAGGGGGATCACTGAAGCTTTCTTT; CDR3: CASRDRGITEAFF
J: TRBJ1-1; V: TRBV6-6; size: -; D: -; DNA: TGTGCCAGCACCCTCTACGGGTACACTGAAGCTTTCTTT; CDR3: CASTLYGYTEAFF
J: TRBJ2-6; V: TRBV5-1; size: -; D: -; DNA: TGCGCCAGCAGCGCACAGGTTAGCTCTGGGGCCAACGTCCTGACTTTC; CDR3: CASSAQVSSGANVLTF
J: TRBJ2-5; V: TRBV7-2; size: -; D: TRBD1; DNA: TGTGCCAGCAGCGACCGGACAGGGAGAGAGACCCAGTACTTC; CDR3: CASSDRTGRETQYF
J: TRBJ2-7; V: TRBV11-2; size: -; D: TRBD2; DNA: TGTGCCAGCAGCCAGGGACTAGTATACCACGAGCAGTACTTC; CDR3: CASSQGLVYHEQYF
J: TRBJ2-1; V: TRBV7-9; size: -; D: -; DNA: TGTGCCAGCACAAGAGGACAGACCTACAATGAGCAGTTCTTC; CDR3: CASTRGQTYNEQFF
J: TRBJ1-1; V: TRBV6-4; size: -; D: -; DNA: TGTGCCAGCAGTTTAGGGGTTGGCACTGAAGCTTTCTTT; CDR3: CASSLGVGTEAFF
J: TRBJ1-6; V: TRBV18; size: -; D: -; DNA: TGTGCCAGCTCACCCCCGGCTAGCTCCTATAATTCACCCCTCCACTTT; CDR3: CASSPPASSYNSPLHF
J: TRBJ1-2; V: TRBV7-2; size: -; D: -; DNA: TGTGCCAGCAGCTTAGTGGTCAATACCCTGACAGCGTATGGCTACACCTTC; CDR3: CASSLVVNTLTAYGYTF
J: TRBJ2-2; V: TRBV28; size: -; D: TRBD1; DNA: TGTGCCAGCAGCCTACAGGGGGCCCGGAACACCGGGGAGCTGTTTTTT; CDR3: CASSLQGARNTGELFF
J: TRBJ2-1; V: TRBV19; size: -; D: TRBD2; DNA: TGTGCCAGTAGTGCCCGCGGAGGCGGGGGGCTGAATGAGCAGTTCTTC; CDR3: CASSARGGGGLNEQFF
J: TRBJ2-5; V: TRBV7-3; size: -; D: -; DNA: TGTGCCAGCAGCTTAGGAGGGTTCGGGGAGACCCAGTACTTC; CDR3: CASSLGGFGETQYF
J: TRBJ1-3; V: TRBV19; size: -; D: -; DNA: TGTGCCAGCACCCGTTCGGGGGGAATTCGCTCTGGAAACACCATATATTTT; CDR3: CASTRSGGIRSGNTIYF
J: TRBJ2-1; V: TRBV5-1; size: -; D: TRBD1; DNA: TGCGCCAGCAGCTTTGGACAGGTGTACAATGAGCAGTTCTTC; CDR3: CASSFGQVYNEQFF
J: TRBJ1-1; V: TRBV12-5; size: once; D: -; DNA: TGTGCTAGTGGTTTGGTAATGCCAGGGAAAACTGAAGCTTTCTTT; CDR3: CASGLVMPGKTEAFF
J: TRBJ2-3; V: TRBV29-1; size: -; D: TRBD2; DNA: TGCAGCTCCAAGCGGGGGCCCCCCGATACGCAGTATTTT; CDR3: CSSKRGPPDTQYF
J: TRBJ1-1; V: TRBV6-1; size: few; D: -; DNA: TGTGCCAGCAAGGGGGGGGCACACAATCGAGCTTTCTTT; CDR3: CASKGGAHNRAFF
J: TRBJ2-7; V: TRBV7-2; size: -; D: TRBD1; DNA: TGTGCCAGCAGCTTAGGGGGGACAGGGGGCAACGAGCAGTACTTC; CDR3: CASSLGGTGGNEQYF
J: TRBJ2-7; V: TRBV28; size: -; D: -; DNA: TGTGCCAGCAGTTCCGACACGGTTGGGAGTAAATACGAGCAGTACTTC; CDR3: CASSSDTVGSKYEQYF
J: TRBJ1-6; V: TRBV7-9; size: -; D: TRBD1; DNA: TGTGCCAGCAGCTTAGCGTCTCAGGGGGCAAGATCACCCCTCCACTTT; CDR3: CASSLASQGARSPLHF
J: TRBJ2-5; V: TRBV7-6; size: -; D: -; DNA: TGTGCCAGCAGCTTATTAGTGGAGACCCAGTACTTC; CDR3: CASSLLVETQYF
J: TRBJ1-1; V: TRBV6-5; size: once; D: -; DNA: TGTGCCAGCAGTTCCCCCAGGCTTATGAACACTGAAGCTTTCTTT; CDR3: CASSSPRLMNTEAFF
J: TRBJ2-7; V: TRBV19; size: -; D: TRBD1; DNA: TGTGCCAGTACCCCTCAGGGGGACAGGCTGTACGAGCAGTACTTC; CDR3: CASTPQGDRLYEQYF
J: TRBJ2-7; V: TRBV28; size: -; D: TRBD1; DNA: TGTGCCAGCAGTTTATGGACAGGGGGGCGCTCCTACGAGCAGTACTTC; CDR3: CASSLWTGGRSYEQYF
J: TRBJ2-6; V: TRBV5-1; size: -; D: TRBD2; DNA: TGCGCCAGCAGCTCCGGGGGGGTGGTCTCTGGGGCCAACGTCCTGACTTTC; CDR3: CASSSGGVVSGANVLTF
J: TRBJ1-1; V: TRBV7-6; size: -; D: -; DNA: TGTGCCAGCAGCTCCGGTCGCACTGAAGCTTTCTTT; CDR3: CASSSGRTEAFF
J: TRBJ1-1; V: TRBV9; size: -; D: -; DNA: TGTGCCAGCAGCGTATCCGCGTCAGGGGCCTTGGGGAACACTGAAGCTTTCTTT; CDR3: CASSVSASGALGNTEAFF
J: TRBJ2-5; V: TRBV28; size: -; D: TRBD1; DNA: TGTGCCAGCAGTTTATCCGGGACAGGGGGGTCCCAAGAGACCCAGTACTTC; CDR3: CASSLSGTGGSQETQYF
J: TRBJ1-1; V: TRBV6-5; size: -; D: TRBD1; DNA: TGTGCCAGCAGTTCCCCGACAGGGAAGAACACTGAAGCTTTCTTT; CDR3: CASSSPTGKNTEAFF
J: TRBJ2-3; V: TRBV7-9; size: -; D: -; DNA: TGTGCCAGCAGCCGGGGGGCCAAGAATACGCAGTATTTT; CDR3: CASSRGAKNTQYF
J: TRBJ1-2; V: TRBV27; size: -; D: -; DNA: TGTGCCAGCAGTTTTGACAGAAACTATGGCTACACCTTC; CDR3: CASSFDRNYGYTF
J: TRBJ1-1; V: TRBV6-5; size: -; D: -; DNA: TGTGCCAGCAGTTACTCGGAGGAGGGAATCTACACTGAAGCTTTCTTT; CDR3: CASSYSEEGIYTEAFF
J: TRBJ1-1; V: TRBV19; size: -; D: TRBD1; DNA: TGTGCCAGTAGTATAGTACTACAGGGGACTGAAGCTTTCTTT; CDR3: CASSIVLQGTEAFF
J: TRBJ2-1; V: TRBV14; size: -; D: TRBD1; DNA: TGTGCCAGCAGCCAGGCAGGGGGCGCGTCCGTTGAGCAGTTCTTC; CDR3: CASSQAGGASVEQFF
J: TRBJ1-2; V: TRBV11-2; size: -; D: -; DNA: TGTGCCAGCAGCTTAGACAGGAGGCCTTATGGCTACACCTTC; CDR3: CASSLDRRPYGYTF
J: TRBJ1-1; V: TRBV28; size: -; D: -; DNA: TGTGCCAGCAGCCAAAGGACAGTTTGGGCTTTCTTT; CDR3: CASSQRTVWAFF
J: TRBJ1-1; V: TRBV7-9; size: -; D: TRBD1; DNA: TGTGCCAGCCAGGGGGTTACGAACACTGAAGCTTTCTTT; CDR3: CASQGVTNTEAFF
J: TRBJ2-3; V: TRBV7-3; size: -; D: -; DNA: TGTGCCAGCAGCTTCAGGGGATCAGATACGCAGTATTTT; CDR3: CASSFRGSDTQYF